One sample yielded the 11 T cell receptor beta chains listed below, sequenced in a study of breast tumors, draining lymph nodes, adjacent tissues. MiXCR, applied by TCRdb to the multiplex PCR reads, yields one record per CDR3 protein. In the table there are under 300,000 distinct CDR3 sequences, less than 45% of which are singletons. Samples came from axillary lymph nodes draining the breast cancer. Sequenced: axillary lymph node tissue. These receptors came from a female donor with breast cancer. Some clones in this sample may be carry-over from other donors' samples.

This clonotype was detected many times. In nucleotides, the CDR3 is TGTGCCAGTAGTCCCGCAGGAGGGCCCCGTCAGCCCCAGCATTTT. It yields the protein CASSPAGGPRQPQHF. This chain joins TRBV19 and TRBJ1-5; no clear D gene. This CDR3 is built from 15 residues. V was shortened by 5 bases and J by 6 bases, with 17 bases between the two germline ends. From germline, CDR1 is LNHDA and CDR2 SQIVND (reference sequence).

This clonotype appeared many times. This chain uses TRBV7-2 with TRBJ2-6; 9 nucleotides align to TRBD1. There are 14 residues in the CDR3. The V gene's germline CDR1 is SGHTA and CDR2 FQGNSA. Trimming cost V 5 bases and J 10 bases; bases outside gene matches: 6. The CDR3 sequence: CASSPGTGWNVLTF. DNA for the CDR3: TGTGCCAGCAGCCCTGGGACAGGGTGGAACGTCCTGACTTTC. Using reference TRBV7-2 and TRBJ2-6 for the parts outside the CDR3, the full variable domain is GAGVSQSPSNKVTEKGKDVELRCDPISGHTALYWYRQSLGQGLEFLIYFQGNSAPDKSGLPSDRFSAERTGGSVSTLTIQRTQQEDSAVYLCASSPGTGWNVLTFGAGSRLTVL.

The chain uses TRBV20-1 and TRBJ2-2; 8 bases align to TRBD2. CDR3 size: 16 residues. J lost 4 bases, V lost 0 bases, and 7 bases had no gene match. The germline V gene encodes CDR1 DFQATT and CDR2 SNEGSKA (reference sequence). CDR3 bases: TGCAGTGCTAGAGACGGGGGGGGGCCGGTCACCGGGGAGCTGTTTTTT. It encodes CSARDGGGPVTGELFF.

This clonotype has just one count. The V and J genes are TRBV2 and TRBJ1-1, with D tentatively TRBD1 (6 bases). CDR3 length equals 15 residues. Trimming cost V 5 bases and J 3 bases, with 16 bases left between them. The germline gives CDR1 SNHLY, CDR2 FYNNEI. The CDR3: CASSILRGGDTEAFF. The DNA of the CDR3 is TGTGCCAGCAGTATACTCAGGGGTGGGGACACTGAAGCTTTCTTT.

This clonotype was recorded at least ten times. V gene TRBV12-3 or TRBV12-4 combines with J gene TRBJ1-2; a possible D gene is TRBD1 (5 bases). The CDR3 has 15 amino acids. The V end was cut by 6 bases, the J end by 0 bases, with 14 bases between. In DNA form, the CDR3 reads TGTGCCAGCAGACTACGGGGCTCAGCTAACTATGGCTACACCTTC. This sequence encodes CASRLRGSANYGYTF.

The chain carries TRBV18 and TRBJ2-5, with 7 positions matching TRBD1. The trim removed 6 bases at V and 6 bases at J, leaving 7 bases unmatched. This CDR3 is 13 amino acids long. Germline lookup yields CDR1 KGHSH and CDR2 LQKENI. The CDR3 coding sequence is TGTGCCAGCTCTCGAACAGGGGAAAAGACCCAGTACTTC. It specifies CASSRTGEKTQYF.

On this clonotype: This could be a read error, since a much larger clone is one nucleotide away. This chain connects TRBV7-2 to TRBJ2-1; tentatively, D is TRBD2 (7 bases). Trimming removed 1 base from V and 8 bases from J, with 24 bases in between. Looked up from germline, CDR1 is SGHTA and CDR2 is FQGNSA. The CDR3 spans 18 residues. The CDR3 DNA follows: TGTGCCAGCAGCTTAGTAAGGACGCGACTAGGGGGGGACCATGAGCAGTTCTTC. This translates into CASSLVRTRLGGDHEQFF.

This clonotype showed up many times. The CDR3 spells CASSPGPANYGYTF. In DNA form, the CDR3 reads TGTGCCAGCAGCCCCGGACCAGCTAACTATGGCTACACCTTC. The chain is built from TRBV5-5 and TRBJ1-2; the D is unclear. Germline V CDR1 and CDR2: SGHKS, YYEKEE (reference sequence). V lost 4 bases to trimming and J lost 0 bases, with 10 bases between them. CDR3 length: 14 residues.

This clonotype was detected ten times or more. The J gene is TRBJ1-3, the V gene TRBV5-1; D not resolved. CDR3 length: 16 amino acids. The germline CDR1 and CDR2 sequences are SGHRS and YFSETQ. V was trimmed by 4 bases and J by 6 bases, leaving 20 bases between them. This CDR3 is CASSLGSFPRANTIYF. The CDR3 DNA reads TGCGCCAGCAGCCTGGGTAGCTTTCCCCGGGCAAACACCATATATTTT.

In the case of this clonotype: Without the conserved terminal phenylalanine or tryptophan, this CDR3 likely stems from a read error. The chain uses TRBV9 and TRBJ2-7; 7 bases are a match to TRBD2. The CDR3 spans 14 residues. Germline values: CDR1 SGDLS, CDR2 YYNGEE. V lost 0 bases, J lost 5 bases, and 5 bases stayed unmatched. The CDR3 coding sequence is TGTGCCAGCAGCGTAGCAGGGAGGGCCCACGAGCAGTACCTC. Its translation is CASSVAGRAHEQYL.

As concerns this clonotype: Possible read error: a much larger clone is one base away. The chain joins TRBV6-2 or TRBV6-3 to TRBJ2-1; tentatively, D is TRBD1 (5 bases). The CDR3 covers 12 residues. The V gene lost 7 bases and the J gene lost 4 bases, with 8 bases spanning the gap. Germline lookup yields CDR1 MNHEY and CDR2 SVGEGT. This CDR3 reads CASKPGYNEQFF. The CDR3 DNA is TGTGCCAGCAAACCAGGGTACAATGAGCAGTTCTTC.